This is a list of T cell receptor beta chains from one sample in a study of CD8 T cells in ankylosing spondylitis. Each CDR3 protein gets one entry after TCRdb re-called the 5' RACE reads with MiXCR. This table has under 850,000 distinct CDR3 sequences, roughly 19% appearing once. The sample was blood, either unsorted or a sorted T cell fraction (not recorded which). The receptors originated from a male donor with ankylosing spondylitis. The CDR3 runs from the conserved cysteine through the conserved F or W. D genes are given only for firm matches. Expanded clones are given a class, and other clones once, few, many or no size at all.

TGTGCCAGCAGTTACCGGGGCCCTGGGGAAAAACTGTTTTTT CASSYRGPGEKLFF once TRBJ1-4 TRBV12-3/TRBV12-4 NA
TGCGCCAGCAGCCAAGAGGAATCTGGCGGGAGCTCCTACAATGAGCAGTTCTTC CASSQEESGGSSYNEQFF few TRBJ2-1 TRBV4-3 TRBD2
TGTGCCAGCAGCCGATACAGGGGCCACTCCTACGAGCAGTACTTC CASSRYRGHSYEQYF few TRBJ2-7 TRBV7-2 TRBD1
TGTGCCAGCAGCCCTACGACAAATGAAGCTTTCTTT CASSPTTNEAFF once TRBJ1-1 TRBV7-8 NA
TGCAGTGCCAGGGGGGCCGCCCTAGCCAAAAACATTCAGTACTTC CSARGAALAKNIQYF NA TRBJ2-4 TRBV20-1 NA
TGCAGTGCTAGCGGGGTTACCTACGAGCAGTACTTC CSASGVTYEQYF NA TRBJ2-7 TRBV20-1 NA
TGTGCCAGCACCCGTAGGGGCGCAGGAGATGAAAAACTGTTTTTT CASTRRGAGDEKLFF NA TRBJ1-4 TRBV6-1 NA
TGTGCCAGCAGCTCCCCCCTAGCGGGGGGCCAAGAGACCCAGTACTTC CASSSPLAGGQETQYF NA TRBJ2-5 TRBV7-9 TRBD2
TGTGCCAGCACGACTACTGGGGGTGGGACAGGGTATGAAAAACTGTTTTTT CASTTTGGGTGYEKLFF many TRBJ1-4 TRBV12-3/TRBV12-4 TRBD1
TGTGCCAGCAGTTACTCGACCGGGGGGGCCGGGGAGCTGTTTTTT CASSYSTGGAGELFF few TRBJ2-2 TRBV6-5 TRBD2
TGTGCCAGCAGTTCTCTGCCGGGGCGAAATCAGCCCCAGCATTTT CASSSLPGRNQPQHF NA TRBJ1-5 TRBV27 NA
TGTGCCAGCAGCGATCCGAACACCGGGGAGCTGTTTTTT CASSDPNTGELFF many TRBJ2-2 TRBV7-6 NA
TGCGCCAGCAGCCAGGAACTGACAGGGGGCAGGTTAGCTTTCTTT CASSQELTGGRLAFF few TRBJ1-1 TRBV4-3 TRBD1
TGTGCCAGCAGTTTCGGGTGGGAGGACCTGTACGAGCAGTACTTC CASSFGWEDLYEQYF few TRBJ2-7 TRBV12-3/TRBV12-4 NA
TGCGCCAGCAGCCAAGAGTCGGCAGGGGATGGTAATGAAAAACTGTTTTTT CASSQESAGDGNEKLFF NA TRBJ1-4 TRBV4-1 NA
TGCGCCAGCAGATTCGCCCCGGGGCTGGGGGAGACCCAGTACTTC CASRFAPGLGETQYF once TRBJ2-5 TRBV5-1 NA
TGTGCCAGCAGCTTAGCATGGGGACTAGCGGGAGGGCCGGTCGAGACCCAGTACTTC CASSLAWGLAGGPVETQYF NA TRBJ2-5 TRBV7-8 TRBD2
TGCAGTGCTAGAGAGGGGTCAGGGACACTAAACATTCAGTACTTC CSAREGSGTLNIQYF few TRBJ2-4 TRBV20-1 NA
TGTGCCAGTTCCGGGACAGTAAATGAAAAACTGTTTTTT CASSGTVNEKLFF NA TRBJ1-4 TRBV12-3/TRBV12-4 TRBD1
TGCAGTGCTAGTCAGGCGTTGGGCTCCTACGAGCAGTACTTC CSASQALGSYEQYF once TRBJ2-7 TRBV20-1 NA
TGTGCCAGCAGTTTATCCGGGCGCAGTTTCAATGAGCAGTTCTTC CASSLSGRSFNEQFF few TRBJ2-1 TRBV12-3/TRBV12-4 NA
TGCGCCAGCAGCTTGGGGGACAGAGTTTCCATGAACACTGAAGCTTTCTTT CASSLGDRVSMNTEAFF few TRBJ1-1 TRBV5-1 TRBD1
TGTGCCAGCAGTTTGGGGGGATGGGGACCTGAAGCTTTCTTT CASSLGGWGPEAFF NA TRBJ1-1 TRBV27 NA
TGTGCCAGCAGCCCCCCCGGGACAGTGACCTACGAGCAGTACTTC CASSPPGTVTYEQYF few TRBJ2-7 TRBV7-2 TRBD1
TGTGCCAGCAGCTTATTCGGAAAGCGGGACCCTAGCACAGATACGCAGTATTTT CASSLFGKRDPSTDTQYF few TRBJ2-3 TRBV11-2 TRBD2
TGCGCCAGCAGTGCCGGTCGGCGGGAAAAACTGTTTTTT CASSAGRREKLFF few TRBJ1-4 TRBV10-1 NA
TGTGCCAGCCGTTCGTGGGCGGGAAAGGGCAATGAGCAGTTCTTC CASRSWAGKGNEQFF NA TRBJ2-1 TRBV7-2 NA
TGTGCCAGCAGCCCAGGGGACAGGGAAAAACCAAACACCATATATTTT CASSPGDREKPNTIYF few TRBJ1-3 TRBV5-5 TRBD1
TGTGCCAGCAGCTTAGAAAGGACAGGGACTGGAAACACCATATATTTT CASSLERTGTGNTIYF few TRBJ1-3 TRBV7-2 TRBD1
TGTGCCAGCAGGTCCCAATCGACAGGGTACAATGAGCAGTTCTTC CASRSQSTGYNEQFF NA TRBJ2-1 TRBV6-1 TRBD1
TGTGCCAGCAGCTTGGGTTGGGCGTCCTCGGATGAGCAGTTCTTC CASSLGWASSDEQFF NA TRBJ2-1 TRBV5-6 NA
TGTGCCAGCAGTCCCTCGGGACAAAGGTCTGGCTACACCTTC CASSPSGQRSGYTF few TRBJ1-2 TRBV12-3/TRBV12-4 NA
TGTGCCAGCAGCGTAACACCCTGGAATAACTATGGCTACACCTTC CASSVTPWNNYGYTF NA TRBJ1-2 TRBV9 NA
TGTGCCAGCAGGGGTGGGCAGGTCACTGAAGCTTTCTTT CASRGGQVTEAFF NA TRBJ1-1 TRBV2 NA
TGCGCCAGCACCAGGACAGGGGATTGGGACGAGCAGTACTTC CASTRTGDWDEQYF once TRBJ2-7 TRBV5-1 TRBD1
TGTGCCAGCAGTAAACGTGGGGGCATGGCCAAAAACATTCAGTACTTC CASSKRGGMAKNIQYF NA TRBJ2-4 TRBV12-3/TRBV12-4 NA
TGCAGTGCTAGAGATCCTTACCGGGCACCTGAAGCTTTCTTT CSARDPYRAPEAFF few TRBJ1-1 TRBV20-1 NA
TGTGCCAGCAGCTCTGAGCTCACAGATACGCAGTATTTT CASSSELTDTQYF NA TRBJ2-3 TRBV7-9 NA
TGTGCCAGCAGCCATTCTACAGGGACAGGCTACAATGAGCAGTTCTTC CASSHSTGTGYNEQFF few TRBJ2-1 TRBV3-1 TRBD1
TGTGCCAGCAGTGACCTCGGTTCTAATCAGCCCCAGCATTTT CASSDLGSNQPQHF NA TRBJ1-5 TRBV6-1 NA
TGCGCCAGCAGCCAAGAATTCTGGCTAGCGGGCACAGATACGCAGTATTTT CASSQEFWLAGTDTQYF NA TRBJ2-3 TRBV4-1 TRBD2
TGTGCCACCAGCAGAGTGGAAGGACCTGAAGCTTTCTTT CATSRVEGPEAFF many TRBJ1-1 TRBV15 NA
TGTGCCAGCAGCTCCGGGACACTGCTCCTCGATACGCAGTATTTT CASSSGTLLLDTQYF NA TRBJ2-3 TRBV11-2 NA